This is a list of T cell receptor beta chains from one sample in a study of post-analysis software for immune sequencing data. TCRdb recomputed calls from the PCR reads with MiXCR, one row per CDR3 protein. The sample has about 540,000 distinct CDR3 sequences; under 40% are singletons. Sequencing was performed on blood. Source of these receptors: a girl aged 2-17 years with multiple sclerosis. Both conserved end residues are part of each CDR3. The order of the fields is D gene, clone size, V gene, J gene, CDR3 protein, CDR3 DNA. A D gene is named only where the DNA matches it firmly. Size is omitted from some rows. Given values are once, few, many or a class for expanded clones.

D gene: .; clone size: .; V gene: TRBV5-6; J gene: TRBJ2-7; CDR3 protein: CASSLGLQGTPYEQYF; CDR3 DNA: TGTGCCAGCAGCTTGGGTTTACAGGGAACTCCCTACGAGCAGTACTTC
D gene: .; clone size: few; V gene: TRBV20-1; J gene: TRBJ1-4; CDR3 protein: CSAREARGLNNEKLFF; CDR3 DNA: TGCAGTGCTAGAGAAGCCAGGGGATTGAATAATGAAAAACTGTTTTTT
D gene: .; clone size: .; V gene: TRBV5-6; J gene: TRBJ1-2; CDR3 protein: CASSGEGRHYGYTF; CDR3 DNA: TGTGCCAGCAGCGGGGAGGGAAGACACTATGGCTACACCTTC
D gene: TRBD1; clone size: .; V gene: TRBV10-3; J gene: TRBJ1-1; CDR3 protein: CAIRTGVNTEAFF; CDR3 DNA: TGTGCCATCAGGACAGGGGTGAACACTGAAGCTTTCTTT
D gene: .; clone size: .; V gene: TRBV14; J gene: TRBJ2-1; CDR3 protein: CASSQTGANEQFF; CDR3 DNA: TGTGCCAGCAGCCAAACGGGGGCGAATGAGCAGTTCTTC
D gene: TRBD2; clone size: few; V gene: TRBV4-2; J gene: TRBJ2-1; CDR3 protein: CASSQDRLAGEQETQFF; CDR3 DNA: TGTGCCAGCAGCCAAGATCGACTAGCGGGGGAACAAGAGACCCAGTTCTTC
D gene: TRBD1; clone size: .; V gene: TRBV11-2; J gene: TRBJ1-2; CDR3 protein: CASSLATGGGYTF; CDR3 DNA: TGTGCCAGCAGCTTAGCCACAGGGGGAGGCTACACCTTC
D gene: .; clone size: .; V gene: TRBV5-1; J gene: TRBJ2-1; CDR3 protein: CASSRGTANEQFF; CDR3 DNA: TGCGCCAGCAGCAGGGGGACTGCCAATGAGCAGTTCTTC
D gene: TRBD2; clone size: .; V gene: TRBV6-6; J gene: TRBJ2-1; CDR3 protein: CASTSGRLDPYNEQFF; CDR3 DNA: TGTGCCAGCACAAGCGGGAGACTCGACCCCTACAATGAGCAGTTCTTC
D gene: .; clone size: few; V gene: TRBV20-1; J gene: TRBJ2-3; CDR3 protein: CSARPTPATDTQYF; CDR3 DNA: TGCAGTGCTCGCCCGACCCCTGCCACAGATACGCAGTATTTT
D gene: .; clone size: .; V gene: TRBV18; J gene: TRBJ2-3; CDR3 protein: CASSPRSGVTDTQYF; CDR3 DNA: TGTGCCAGCTCACCCCGGTCGGGGGTCACAGATACGCAGTATTTT
D gene: .; clone size: few; V gene: TRBV12-3/TRBV12-4; J gene: TRBJ2-3; CDR3 protein: CASSPTYDRHTQYF; CDR3 DNA: TGTGCCAGCAGCCCGACCTATGACAGACATACGCAGTATTTT
D gene: .; clone size: .; V gene: TRBV10-1; J gene: TRBJ1-1; CDR3 protein: CATQDGPNTEAFF; CDR3 DNA: TGCGCCACGCAGGACGGGCCGAACACTGAAGCTTTCTTT
D gene: TRBD1; clone size: .; V gene: TRBV7-9; J gene: TRBJ2-7; CDR3 protein: CASSPLGDRGDEQYF; CDR3 DNA: TGTGCCAGCAGCCCCCTAGGGGACAGGGGCGACGAGCAGTACTTC
D gene: .; clone size: .; V gene: TRBV6-6; J gene: TRBJ1-1; CDR3 protein: CASSYSKGPTEAFF; CDR3 DNA: TGTGCCAGCAGTTACTCGAAGGGGCCCACTGAAGCTTTCTTT
D gene: TRBD1; clone size: few; V gene: TRBV9; J gene: TRBJ1-2; CDR3 protein: CASSKVPSPDREGGYTF; CDR3 DNA: TGTGCCAGCAGCAAAGTCCCTTCCCCGGACAGGGAGGGTGGCTACACCTTC
D gene: .; clone size: .; V gene: TRBV27; J gene: TRBJ2-1; CDR3 protein: CASSFPPTVGRNEQFF; CDR3 DNA: TGTGCCAGCAGTTTCCCTCCGACGGTCGGCCGCAATGAGCAGTTCTTC
D gene: TRBD1; clone size: few; V gene: TRBV5-1; J gene: TRBJ2-3; CDR3 protein: CASRIDRGDTQYF; CDR3 DNA: TGCGCCAGCAGAATAGACAGGGGGGATACGCAGTATTTT
D gene: .; clone size: few; V gene: TRBV7-2; J gene: TRBJ2-5; CDR3 protein: CASSAGSVPETQYF; CDR3 DNA: TGTGCCAGCAGCGCAGGTAGTGTCCCAGAGACCCAGTACTTC
D gene: .; clone size: few; V gene: TRBV5-1; J gene: TRBJ1-4; CDR3 protein: CASSLSTRGEKLFF; CDR3 DNA: TGCGCCAGCAGCTTATCGACACGAGGAGAAAAACTGTTTTTT
D gene: .; clone size: .; V gene: TRBV7-9; J gene: TRBJ2-5; CDR3 protein: CASSHATGPPHRYF; CDR3 DNA: TGTGCCAGCAGCCATGCGACGGGTCCTCCTCATCGGTACTTC
D gene: .; clone size: .; V gene: TRBV11-1; J gene: TRBJ1-2; CDR3 protein: CASSSLGVTYGYTF; CDR3 DNA: TGTGCCAGCAGCTCACTAGGGGTGACGTATGGCTACACCTTC
D gene: TRBD2; clone size: .; V gene: TRBV11-2; J gene: TRBJ2-7; CDR3 protein: CANSPGRVPTYEQYF; CDR3 DNA: TGTGCCAACAGCCCCGGGAGGGTCCCCACCTACGAGCAGTACTTC
D gene: TRBD1; clone size: .; V gene: TRBV15; J gene: TRBJ2-7; CDR3 protein: CATSSLQGVLSYEQYF; CDR3 DNA: TGTGCCACCAGCAGTCTCCAGGGGGTTCTTTCCTACGAGCAGTACTTC
D gene: .; clone size: .; V gene: TRBV5-1; J gene: TRBJ2-6; CDR3 protein: CASSLAGLSGANVLTF; CDR3 DNA: TGCGCCAGCAGCTTGGCCGGTTTGTCTGGGGCCAACGTCCTGACTTTC
D gene: .; clone size: few; V gene: TRBV16; J gene: TRBJ1-5; CDR3 protein: CASSQVGESNQPQHF; CDR3 DNA: TGTGCCAGCAGCCAAGTGGGGGAGAGCAATCAGCCCCAGCATTTT
D gene: TRBD1; clone size: few; V gene: TRBV9; J gene: TRBJ2-4; CDR3 protein: CASSLTGRSPKNIQYF; CDR3 DNA: TGTGCCAGCAGCCTGACAGGGAGATCCCCTAAAAACATTCAGTACTTC
D gene: .; clone size: .; V gene: TRBV6-5; J gene: TRBJ2-3; CDR3 protein: CASSRGDGTDTQYF; CDR3 DNA: TGTGCCAGCAGCAGGGGTGATGGCACAGATACGCAGTATTTT
D gene: .; clone size: few; V gene: TRBV12-3/TRBV12-4; J gene: TRBJ2-1; CDR3 protein: CASSHPLRERYNEQFF; CDR3 DNA: TGTGCCAGCAGCCACCCCTTGAGGGAACGATACAATGAGCAGTTCTTC
D gene: TRBD1; clone size: .; V gene: TRBV5-1; J gene: TRBJ1-5; CDR3 protein: CASSETGGLNQPQHF; CDR3 DNA: TGCGCCAGCAGCGAGACAGGGGGCCTGAATCAGCCCCAGCATTTT
D gene: TRBD2; clone size: few; V gene: TRBV13; J gene: TRBJ2-3; CDR3 protein: CASSSGLNTDTQYF; CDR3 DNA: TGTGCCAGCAGCTCGGGACTAAACACAGATACGCAGTATTTT
D gene: .; clone size: .; V gene: TRBV7-3; J gene: TRBJ2-7; CDR3 protein: CASSRQGGSYNEQYF; CDR3 DNA: TGTGCCAGCAGCCGCCAGGGTGGGTCCTACAATGAGCAGTACTTC
D gene: .; clone size: few; V gene: TRBV7-9; J gene: TRBJ1-6; CDR3 protein: CASSQTAGVGIHSPLHF; CDR3 DNA: TGTGCCAGCAGCCAAACGGCCGGAGTAGGGATCCATTCACCCCTCCACTTT
D gene: .; clone size: few; V gene: TRBV7-8; J gene: TRBJ2-1; CDR3 protein: CASSLGIGSHSSYNEQFF; CDR3 DNA: TGTGCCAGCAGCTTAGGGATTGGTAGCCACAGCTCCTACAATGAGCAGTTCTTC
D gene: .; clone size: .; V gene: TRBV20-1; J gene: TRBJ2-7; CDR3 protein: CSALWDLSTYEQYF; CDR3 DNA: TGCAGTGCTCTCTGGGACCTTTCAACCTACGAGCAGTACTTC
D gene: TRBD1; clone size: .; V gene: TRBV27; J gene: TRBJ2-7; CDR3 protein: CASSPGQDFEQYF; CDR3 DNA: TGTGCCAGCAGTCCGGGACAGGACTTCGAGCAGTACTTC
D gene: .; clone size: .; V gene: TRBV14; J gene: TRBJ2-1; CDR3 protein: CASSQVGETQFF; CDR3 DNA: TGTGCCAGCAGCCAGGTGGGAGAGACCCAGTTCTTC
D gene: .; clone size: few; V gene: TRBV20-1; J gene: TRBJ2-7; CDR3 protein: CSASPAGNYEQYF; CDR3 DNA: TGCAGTGCTAGCCCGGCAGGGAACTACGAGCAGTACTTC
D gene: TRBD1; clone size: .; V gene: TRBV5-1; J gene: TRBJ2-3; CDR3 protein: CASSLVQGEDTQYF; CDR3 DNA: TGCGCCAGCAGCTTGGTTCAGGGGGAAGATACGCAGTATTTT
D gene: .; clone size: few; V gene: TRBV3-1; J gene: TRBJ1-4; CDR3 protein: CASSQDPGALADGLFF; CDR3 DNA: TGTGCCAGCAGCCAAGATCCCGGGGCTTTGGCCGACGGACTGTTTTTT
D gene: TRBD2; clone size: few; V gene: TRBV28; J gene: TRBJ2-5; CDR3 protein: CASSLGGGLVEETQYF; CDR3 DNA: TGTGCCAGCAGTTTGGGGGGAGGGCTCGTGGAAGAGACCCAGTACTTC
D gene: .; clone size: .; V gene: TRBV6-1; J gene: TRBJ1-1; CDR3 protein: CASSGPVDGFF; CDR3 DNA: TGTGCCAGCAGCGGGCCCGTTGACGGTTTCTTT
D gene: .; clone size: .; V gene: TRBV6-1; J gene: TRBJ1-5; CDR3 protein: CASSEDRQPQHF; CDR3 DNA: TGTGCCAGCAGTGAAGATCGTCAGCCCCAGCATTTT
D gene: .; clone size: .; V gene: TRBV5-1; J gene: TRBJ2-3; CDR3 protein: CASVASGDTQYF; CDR3 DNA: TGCGCTTCCGTGGCCTCGGGAGATACGCAGTATTTT
D gene: TRBD1; clone size: many; V gene: TRBV15; J gene: TRBJ2-7; CDR3 protein: CATSRVLTGGNEQYF; CDR3 DNA: TGTGCCACCAGCAGAGTATTGACAGGGGGCAACGAGCAGTACTTC
D gene: .; clone size: .; V gene: TRBV20-1; J gene: TRBJ1-5; CDR3 protein: CSARYGGAGNQPQHF; CDR3 DNA: TGCAGTGCTAGATACGGGGGCGCGGGCAATCAGCCCCAGCATTTT
D gene: .; clone size: .; V gene: TRBV7-9; J gene: TRBJ1-4; CDR3 protein: CASSPGLRVTNEKLFF; CDR3 DNA: TGTGCCAGCAGCCCCGGACTCCGAGTAACTAATGAAAAACTGTTTTTT
D gene: .; clone size: .; V gene: TRBV7-9; J gene: TRBJ1-1; CDR3 protein: CASSLDRGMHTEAFF; CDR3 DNA: TGTGCCAGCAGCTTAGATCGGGGAATGCACACTGAAGCTTTCTTT
D gene: .; clone size: .; V gene: TRBV7-9; J gene: TRBJ2-7; CDR3 protein: CASSPLEPTPLYEQYF; CDR3 DNA: TGTGCCAGCAGCCCCCTAGAACCAACCCCCCTCTACGAGCAGTACTTC